These 24 T cell receptor beta chains were all obtained from the same sample, sequenced in a study of T cells in Graves' hyperthyroidism and ophthalmopathy (dated by TCRdb to about 2019). The protocol used for the library was multiplex PCR. The sequencing machine was an Illumina HiSeq 2000. TCR beta CDR3 regions were amplified from RNA transcripts. The TCR CDR3 was subjected to a first round of RT-PCR using the HTBI primer set and the Qiagen OneStep RT-PCR kit. Using fastp trimming at Q25 and MiXCR clonotype assembly, TCRdb reanalyzed the public sequencing data and kept in-frame beta chains. Every distinct CDR3 protein forms one entry, paired with its most common genes and DNA. In all, the sample holds over 500,000 distinct CDR3 sequences, and 15% to 20% of those were seen once. The ten top clones hold roughly 18% of the sample. The sequenced sample consisted of blood. The receptors here all came from a woman aged 18 to 35 with Graves' ophthalmopathy.

The rearrangement uses TRBV19 and TRBJ2-1, with 11 nucleotides matching TRBD2. The CDR3 totals 15 residues. Trimming cost V 5 bases and J 6 bases; bases outside gene matches: 6. Germline loops: CDR1 LNHDA, CDR2 SQIVND (reference sequence). The CDR3 nucleotides read TGTGCCAGTAGTGCCCTAGCGGGGGGATTCAATGAGCAGTTCTTC. Encoded protein: CASSALAGGFNEQFF.

This clonotype was observed at least ten times. The CDR3 DNA follows: TGTGCCAGCAGCTTACATCGCGACGCTGAGCAGTTCTTC. This encodes CASSLHRDAEQFF. The chain combines TRBV7-3 with TRBJ2-1; D remains unclear. Between the trimmed V and J ends, which lost 2 bases and 9 bases, there was a span of 11 bases. CDR1 and CDR2 (germline): SGHTA, FQGTGA. CDR3 length: 13 amino acids.

This clonotype came up once. The CDR3 DNA follows: TGCAGTGCCGAAAACCGGGACCACTACGAGCAGTACTTC. Protein sequence: CSAENRDHYEQYF. This chain connects TRBV20-1 to TRBJ2-7; the D gene could be TRBD1 or TRBD2 (5 bases each). Germline values: CDR1 DFQATT, CDR2 SNEGSKA (reference sequence). CDR3 length equals 13 residues. V lost 6 bases, J lost 3 bases, and 15 bases lay in between.

This clonotype was found many times. V is TRBV3-1 and J is TRBJ1-5, with D possibly TRBD1 on 6 matching bases. Deletions cut 1 base from V and 3 bases from J, with 10 bases between. Per the germline V gene, CDR1 is LGHDT and CDR2 is YNNKEL (reference sequence). The CDR3 runs to 15 residues. The CDR3 protein is CASSQGGGLNQPQHF. The CDR3 DNA follows: TGTGCCAGCAGCCAAGGTGGGGGGCTCAATCAGCCCCAGCATTTT. Together with reference TRBV3-1 and TRBJ1-5, the CDR3 gives the full variable domain: DTAVSQTPKYLVTQMGNDKSIKCEQNLGHDTMYWYKQDSKKFLKIMFSYNNKELIINETVPNRFSPKSPDKAHLNLHINSLELGDSAVYFCASSQGGGLNQPQHFGDGTRLSIL.

There are many counts of this clonotype. The J gene is TRBJ1-2, the V gene TRBV28; D unclear. The CDR3 loop spans 15 amino acids. V lost 2 bases and J 7 bases, leaving 17 bases between the germline ends. The germline V gene encodes CDR1 MDHEN and CDR2 SYDVKM. The CDR3 protein is CASSLRSRPYPGYTF. The CDR3 DNA is TGTGCCAGCAGTTTACGTAGTAGACCCTATCCTGGCTACACCTTC.

CDR3 bases: TGCGCCAGCAGCTTGAGGGGACAGGTCGACTACAATGAGCAGTTCTTC. Its translation is CASSLRGQVDYNEQFF. The chain has TRBV5-1 and TRBJ2-1, with 8 nucleotides matching TRBD1. The germline V gene has CDR1 SGHRS and CDR2 YFSETQ. The CDR3 contains 16 residues. V shed 1 base and J 3 bases; nucleotides not matched to a gene: 6.

This clonotype was seen only a few times. This chain connects TRBV6-5 to TRBJ1-6; D perhaps matches TRBD1 (5 bases). V was shortened by 2 bases and J by 10 bases, with 12 bases between the two germline ends. The CDR3 sequence is 14 residues long. Germline CDR1 reads MNHEY; CDR2 reads SVGAGI. CDR3 residues: CASSYGDGGSPLHF. Here the CDR3 DNA reads TGTGCCAGCAGTTACGGGGACGGTGGATCACCCCTCCACTTT.

There are many counts of this clonotype. The chain uses TRBV30 and TRBJ2-3, with no clear D. Germline V gene lookup returns CDR1 GTSNPN and CDR2 SVGIG (reference sequence). Trimming shortened V by 0 bases and J by 1 base, and 14 bases separated the two germline ends. The length of the CDR3 is 16 residues. The CDR3, as DNA: TGTGCCTGGAGTGTACAATTCAGGCAAGGCACAGATACGCAGTATTTT. Protein: CAWSVQFRQGTDTQYF.

The chain is built from TRBV5-1 and TRBJ1-4; tentative D call: TRBD1 (5 bases). Per germline, CDR1 SGHRS and CDR2 YFSETQ. The CDR3 is 14 amino acids. Trimming took off 5 bases at V and 3 bases at J, with 11 bases between the two ends. This CDR3 is CASRIDSPNEKLFF. The CDR3 DNA reads TGCGCCAGCAGAATAGACAGCCCTAATGAAAAACTGTTTTTT. The entire variable domain, with the rest obtained from reference TRBV5-1 and TRBJ1-4, is as follows: KAGVTQTPRYLIKTRGQQVTLSCSPISGHRSVSWYQQTPGQGLQFLFEYFSETQRNKGNFPGRFSGRQFSNSRSEMNVSTLELGDSALYLCASRIDSPNEKLFFGSGTQLSVL.

This chain joins TRBV30 and TRBJ2-3; D is unclear. V lost 0 bases to trimming and J lost 3 bases, with 4 bases between them. Germline V gene data show CDR1 as GTSNPN and CDR2 as SVGIG (reference sequence). CDR3 size: 12 residues. The CDR3 region has the DNA TGTGCCTGGAGTGTGGTTACAGATACGCAGTATTTT. Amino acid sequence: CAWSVVTDTQYF.

This clonotype was recorded many times. This chain connects TRBV6-5 to TRBJ2-2, with D unclear. Germline CDR1 and CDR2: MNHEY and SVGAGI. This CDR3 comprises 14 residues. V was cut by 0 bases and J by 2 bases, with 4 bases left in between. CDR3 nucleotide sequence: TGTGCCAGCAGTTACTCGGGTAACACCGGGGAGCTGTTTTTT. It translates to CASSYSGNTGELFF.

The chain's CDR3 is CASSYSDRVGSTEAFF. The CDR3 DNA reads TGTGCCAGCAGTTACTCTGACAGGGTGGGGAGCACTGAAGCTTTCTTT. The chain has TRBV6-2 or TRBV6-3 and TRBJ1-1, with TRBD1 matching over 7 bases. After removal of 0 bases from V and 4 bases from J, the junction contained 8 bases not matched to a gene. Germline assignment: CDR1 MNHEY and CDR2 SVGEGT. The CDR3 consists of 16 residues.

This clonotype came up a few times. The V gene is TRBV29-1, the J gene TRBJ2-7, with 7 bases lining up with TRBD1. V gave up 3 bases and J gave up 4 bases; unmatched junction bases: 18. Germline V gene sequence: CDR1 SQVTM, CDR2 ANQGSEA. This CDR3 is built from 17 residues. The CDR3 sequence is CSVDGTAFSSRGYEQYF. CDR3 sequence (DNA): TGCAGCGTTGATGGGACAGCGTTCTCCTCGAGGGGGTACGAGCAGTACTTC.

CDR3 nucleotides: TGTGCTAGTGTCAACCCGGACAGGGTGGTGGAGACCCAGTACTTC. Translation: CASVNPDRVVETQYF. The chain uses TRBV12-5 and TRBJ2-5, with 8 bases fitting TRBD1. CDR1 and CDR2 from the germline V gene are LGHNT and FRNRAP. There are 15 residues in the CDR3. The V and J ends lost 7 bases and 5 bases, in that order; junction bases with no gene match: 12.

The chain couples TRBV3-1 to TRBJ2-7, with D possibly matching TRBD1 (5 bases). The CDR3 has 14 amino acids. The V and J ends lost 1 base and 3 bases respectively, with 10 bases between them. Germline V gene lookup returns CDR1 LGHDT and CDR2 YNNKEL (reference sequence). The chain's CDR3 is CASSQVARDYEQYF. Written as DNA, the CDR3 is TGTGCCAGCAGCCAAGTGGCCAGGGACTACGAGCAGTACTTC.

There are many counts of this clonotype. V and J are TRBV11-3 and TRBJ2-1; 9 nucleotides line up with TRBD2. This CDR3 contains 16 residues. Germline CDR1 and CDR2: SGHNT and YENEEA. V trimming: 5 bases; J trimming: 6 bases; junction bases outside the gene matches: 11. The CDR3: CASSPSAGGPLNEQFF. In DNA, the CDR3 is TGTGCCAGCAGCCCCTCAGCGGGGGGCCCGCTCAATGAGCAGTTCTTC.

The sample holds many counts of this clonotype. This CDR3 reads CASSAMASYEQYF. CDR3 bases: TGCGCCAGCAGTGCGATGGCCTCCTACGAGCAGTACTTC. This chain uses TRBV10-2 with TRBJ2-7; the D is unclear. This CDR3 is built from 13 residues. The V and J ends lost 4 bases and 0 bases respectively, with 7 bases between them. The germline V gene encodes CDR1 WSHSY and CDR2 SAAADI.

This clonotype was observed many times. The chain carries TRBV7-9 and TRBJ2-1, with TRBD1 matching 8 bases. Trimming took 3 bases from V and 5 from J; bases not matched to a gene: 6. The V gene's germline CDR1 is SEHNR and CDR2 FQNEAQ (reference sequence). This CDR3 region has 15 residues. Written as DNA, the CDR3 is TGTGCCAGCAGCTTGTACGGGACAGGAGACAATGAGCAGTTCTTC. It encodes CASSLYGTGDNEQFF.

The V and J genes are TRBV28 and TRBJ1-2; 9 nucleotides match TRBD1. Germline V CDR1 and CDR2: MDHEN, SYDVKM. CDR3 length equals 12 residues. Unmatched junction bases numbered 3, after V lost 5 bases and J lost 8 bases. CDR3 loop: CASSTGGLGYTF. CDR3 DNA sequence: TGTGCCAGCAGTACAGGGGGCCTAGGCTACACCTTC.

This chain uses TRBV3-1 with TRBJ1-4; possible D gene TRBD1, 6 bases. CDR1 and CDR2 from the germline V gene are LGHDT and YNNKEL (reference sequence). V gave up 3 bases and J gave up 5 bases, with 10 bases separating them. The CDR3 consists of 14 residues. The CDR3 DNA is TGTGCCAGCAGCCACTGGGGGCAGAATGAAAAACTGTTTTTT. Translating it yields CASSHWGQNEKLFF.

The chain uses TRBV10-3 and TRBJ1-5, with 7 bases identical to TRBD1. Trimming removed 3 bases from V and 6 bases from J; junction bases left unmatched: 17. Germline V gives CDR1 ENHRY, CDR2 SYGVKD. CDR3 length: 18 residues. The CDR3 DNA is TGTGCCATCAGTGACTATCTTCCGAACAGGGGATATGGTCAGCCCCAGCATTTT. It is translated as CAISDYLPNRGYGQPQHF.

This clonotype was seen repeatedly, ten times or more. The V gene is TRBV4-1, the J gene TRBJ2-1, with 8 bases that match TRBD2. The CDR3 runs 15 residues. CDR1 is MGHRA, CDR2 YSYEKL, per germline. V lost 1 base and J lost 10; bases outside the gene matches: 9. CDR3 protein: CASSQVPGRAWEQFF. The CDR3 DNA sequence: TGCGCCAGCAGCCAAGTCCCCGGGAGGGCCTGGGAGCAGTTCTTC.

This clonotype was recorded many times. The CDR3 loop reads CASSLAIGQVTGELFF. The CDR3 DNA is TGCGCCAGCAGCTTGGCCATAGGACAGGTTACCGGGGAGCTGTTTTTT. This chain links TRBV5-1 with TRBJ2-2, with 7 nucleotides matching TRBD1. The CDR3 runs to 16 residues. The V segment lost 0 bases and the J segment 5 bases; nucleotides outside the gene matches: 7. Per the germline V gene, CDR1 is SGHRS and CDR2 is YFSETQ.

This clonotype was counted many times. V is TRBV27 and J is TRBJ2-7, with D tentatively TRBD2 (6 bases). Trimming cost V 2 bases and J 3 bases, with 11 bases left between them. The CDR3 runs to 14 residues. Germline CDR1 and CDR2: MNHEY and SMNVEV (reference sequence). DNA of the CDR3: TGTGCCAGCAGTTTAGAGGAGGGGAACTACGAGCAGTACTTC. It encodes CASSLEEGNYEQYF.